Each of the 12 T cell receptor beta chains below was sequenced from the same sample in a study of CD8+CD57+ T cells in acquired aplastic anemia. Genomic DNA acted as the template from which TCR beta VDJ combination and CDR3 sequence profiling were carried out. Using its own MiXCR run on the reads, TCRdb lists one record per CDR3 protein. The sample contains 150,000 to 200,000 distinct CDR3 sequences, about half of which appear only once. Sequencing involved patients with CD8+CD57+ cell expansion previously shown by flow cytometry. The sample comprised sorted CD4+, CD8+, or CD8+CD57+ T cells (not recorded which) from PBMCs. The receptors come from a human donor with aplastic anemia.

Note on this clonotype: One junction end disagrees with the germline gene, perhaps due to a read error. V is TRBV10-3 and J is TRBJ1-2; tentatively, D is TRBD1 (6 bases). Germline CDR1 is ENHRY and CDR2 is SYGVKD. There are 17 residues in the CDR3. The CDR3 loop reads CASSYHSLQGSNYGYTF. The CDR3, as DNA: TGTGCCAGCAGTTACCATTCTTTACAGGGTTCTAACTATGGCTACACCTTC.

Many counts were recorded for this clonotype. This sequence joins TRBV20-1 and TRBJ2-7; D is possibly TRBD2 (5 bases). V lost 7 bases and J lost 5, with 15 bases in between. The germline gives CDR1 DFQATT, CDR2 SNEGSKA (reference sequence). The CDR3 has 12 amino acids. The CDR3 loop is CSGGRGPHEQYF. CDR3 DNA sequence: TGCAGTGGCGGGCGAGGGCCCCACGAGCAGTACTTC.

There are a few counts of this clonotype. The chain uses TRBV9 and TRBJ2-1; the D call may be TRBD1 or TRBD2 (5 bases each). V was clipped by 7 bases and J by 4 bases, with 12 bases between them. Germline values: CDR1 SGDLS, CDR2 YYNGEE. The CDR3 consists of 13 residues. The CDR3 DNA reads TGTGCCAGCCCAGAGGGGCCTTACAATGAGCAGTTCTTC. Protein: CASPEGPYNEQFF.

This clonotype was observed a handful of times. The chain combines TRBV15 with TRBJ2-3, with D unclear. Trimming stripped 0 bases from V and 1 base from J, with 8 bases between. CDR3 length: 15 residues. Germline V gene data show CDR1 as LNHNV and CDR2 as YYDKDF (reference sequence). CDR3: CATSRDLGRTDTQYF. The CDR3 DNA reads TGTGCCACCAGCAGAGATCTTGGACGCACAGATACGCAGTATTTT.

The J gene is TRBJ2-7, the V gene TRBV24-1; no reliable D call. The CDR3 totals 15 residues. Trimming stripped 11 bases from V and 0 bases from J, with 19 bases between. CDR1 is KGHDR, CDR2 SFDVKD, per germline. CDR3 sequence: CASSLEGRGSYEQYF. In nucleotides, the CDR3 is TGTGCCAGCAGCTTAGAAGGGCGAGGCTCCTACGAGCAGTACTTC.

In regard to this clonotype: Possible read error: a much larger clone is one base away. In nucleotides, the CDR3 is TGTGCCTGGATGCGGGGGCATGATTCACCCCTCCACTTT. It codes for CAWMRGHDSPLHF. This rearrangement joins TRBV30 to TRBJ1-6; D may be TRBD1 (6 bases). This CDR3 comprises 13 residues. The germline gives CDR1 GTSNPN, CDR2 SVGIG (reference sequence). Trimming cost V 4 bases and J 8 bases, with 12 bases left between them.

This clonotype has only a few counts. A much larger clone lies one base from this, so it may be a read error. The V call is TRBV20-1, the J call TRBJ1-5, with D possibly TRBD1 on 5 matching bases. From germline, CDR1 is DFQATT and CDR2 SNEGSKA (reference sequence). The CDR3 extends over 15 amino acids. The CDR3, as DNA: TGCAGTGCTAGGGCGAACAGGCTCGGCAATCAGCTCCAGCATTTT. Translating gives CSARANRLGNQLQHF.

This clonotype has ten or more counts. The chain is built from TRBV19 and TRBJ1-2; D unresolved. The CDR3 is 11 amino acids. Trimming removed 6 bases from V and 4 bases from J, with 6 bases in between. The germline gives CDR1 LNHDA, CDR2 SQIVND (reference sequence). DNA of the CDR3: TGTGCCAGTAGAGGGAGCTATGGCTACACCTTC. This codes for CASRGSYGYTF.

This clonotype was found a few times. The gene calls are TRBV5-6 and TRBJ1-1, with D unresolved. CDR3 length: 14 residues. The V end lost 0 bases, the J end lost 3 bases, and 9 bases lay between the germline ends. Looked up from germline, CDR1 is SGHDT and CDR2 is YYEEEE. CDR3 in DNA: TGTGCCAGCAGCTTGGTTATAGGGTACACTGAAGCTTTCTTT. Translated: CASSLVIGYTEAFF.

This clonotype was seen many times. The CDR3: CASSPGLAGSGYEQYF. The CDR3 bases are TGTGCCAGCAGCCCGGGACTAGCGGGGTCGGGCTACGAGCAGTACTTC. The rearrangement joins TRBV3-1 to TRBJ2-7, with TRBD2 matching over 13 bases. Germline loops: CDR1 LGHDT, CDR2 YNNKEL (reference sequence). The CDR3 extends over 16 amino acids. The V segment lost 4 bases and the J segment 3 bases; nucleotides outside the gene matches: 6.

This clonotype was seen just once. The chain couples TRBV11-1 to TRBJ2-1; a weak D match, TRBD2 (5 bases). The CDR3 totals 15 residues. V lost 2 bases, J lost 6 bases, and 14 bases lay in between. CDR1 SGHAT and CDR2 FQDESV come from the germline V gene (reference sequence). The CDR3 DNA is TGTGCCAGCAGCTTATCTTCCGGGGTAGCCAATGAGCAGTTCTTC. As protein: CASSLSSGVANEQFF.

The rearrangement uses TRBV6-1 and TRBJ2-5, with D tentatively TRBD2 (6 bases). The length of the CDR3 is 14 residues. Trimming shortened V by 6 bases and J by 3 bases, and 14 bases separated the two germline ends. CDR1 MNHNS and CDR2 SASEGT come from the germline V gene. CDR3 amino acids: CASSRLGYEETQYF. The CDR3 nucleotides read TGTGCCAGCAGCCGACTAGGTTACGAAGAGACCCAGTACTTC.